Presented here are 32 T cell receptor beta chains from one specimen sequenced in a study of tumour-infiltrating T cells in Burkitt lymphoma. Generated by immunoSEQ multiplex PCR, the TCRdb table keeps only in-frame clones and is missing some. The sample lists some 15,000 clones, 25% to 35% occurring once. The sequencing input was tumor tissue. The source of these receptors is a human donor with diffuse large B-cell lymphoma.

This clone was picked up a small number of times. The J gene is TRBJ2-3, the V gene TRBV7-2; 7 nucleotides match TRBD2. This CDR3 region has 18 residues. The germline gives CDR1 SGHTA, CDR2 FQGNSA. V shed 5 bases and J 2 bases; nucleotides not matched to a gene: 16. The CDR3 protein is CASSIMWLAEPPTDTQYF. CDR3 DNA: TGTGCCAGCAGCATAATGTGGCTAGCGGAGCCCCCCACAGATACGCAGTATTTT.

This rearrangement joins TRBV27 to TRBJ2-1; D uncertain. The CDR3 contains 14 residues. Germline lookup yields CDR1 MNHEY and CDR2 SMNVEV (reference sequence). Trimming stripped 2 bases from V and 3 bases from J, with 8 bases between. CDR3 amino acids: CASSLGSNYNEQFF. The CDR3 DNA reads TGTGCCAGCAGTTTAGGCTCCAACTACAATGAGCAGTTCTTC.

The chain recombines TRBV13 with TRBJ1-1; D not certain. CDR1 and CDR2 from the germline V gene are PRHDT and FYEKMQ (reference sequence). The CDR3 extends over 15 amino acids. V was shortened by 1 base and J by 3 bases, with 12 bases between the two germline ends. CDR3 nucleotides: TGTGCCAGCAGCTTAGTTACGGTCTCTGACACTGAAGCTTTCTTT. Amino acid sequence: CASSLVTVSDTEAFF.

This sequence joins TRBV6-1 and TRBJ1-6, with D maybe TRBD1 (5 bases). This CDR3 has 15 amino acids. V was shortened by 6 bases and J by 4 bases, with 13 bases between the two germline ends. Germline CDR1 MNHNS, CDR2 SASEGT. CDR3 nucleotide sequence: TGTGCCAGCAGCGCCGACAGTTATTATAATTCACCCCTCCACTTT. As protein: CASSADSYYNSPLHF.

V is TRBV9 and J is TRBJ2-1, with D perhaps TRBD2 (7 bases). Germline V gives CDR1 SGDLS, CDR2 YYNGEE. Trimming stripped 3 bases from V and 7 bases from J, with 14 bases between. CDR3 size: 14 residues. This CDR3 reads CASSGRGGTNEQFF. DNA for the CDR3: TGTGCCAGCAGCGGTAGGGGGGGTACGAATGAGCAGTTCTTC. Full variable domain (remainder filled in from reference TRBV9 and TRBJ2-1): DSGVTQTPKHLITATGQRVTLRCSPRSGDLSVYWYQQSLDQGLQFLIQYYNGEERAKGNILERFSAQQFPDLHSELNLSSLELGDSALYFCASSGRGGTNEQFFGPGTRLTVL.

This clone has more than one count but fewer than ten. The gene calls are TRBV2 and TRBJ1-2; D might be TRBD1 (5 bases). Trimming shortened V by 3 bases and J by 7 bases, and 12 bases separated the two germline ends. CDR1 is SNHLY and CDR2 is FYNNEI in the germline V gene. This CDR3 spans 13 amino acids. Written as DNA, the CDR3 is TGTGCCAGCAGTGATCCAGGGTACGTTGGCTACACCTTC. Protein: CASSDPGYVGYTF.

V and J are TRBV4-2 and TRBJ2-7; 10 bases map to TRBD2. Germline-derived CDR1 and CDR2 are LGHNA and YNFKEQ. The CDR3 is 16 amino acids. The V gene end was trimmed by 0 bases and the J gene end by 7 bases; junction bases not matched to a gene: 9. This CDR3 reads CASSQDGIAGGGEQYF. As DNA, the CDR3 is TGTGCCAGCAGCCAAGACGGAATAGCGGGAGGTGGTGAGCAGTACTTC.

V is TRBV18 and J is TRBJ2-7; no reliable D call. V gave up 6 bases and J gave up 0 bases, with 12 bases separating them. Germline-derived CDR1 and CDR2 are KGHSH and LQKENI. This CDR3 is built from 14 residues. DNA for the CDR3: TGTGCCAGCTCCCTAGGGCAGGACTCCTACGAGCAGTACTTC. Protein sequence: CASSLGQDSYEQYF. Full variable domain (remainder filled in from reference TRBV18 and TRBJ2-7): NAGVMQNPRHLVRRRGQEARLRCSPMKGHSHVYWYRQLPEEGLKFMVYLQKENIIDESGMPKERFSAEFPKEGPSILRIQQVVRGDSAAYFCASSLGQDSYEQYFGPGTRLTVT.

This chain links TRBV6-5 with TRBJ1-1, with D hard to call. Germline CDR1 reads MNHEY; CDR2 reads SVGAGI. V lost 0 bases, J lost 0 bases, and 11 bases lay in between. This CDR3 is 16 amino acids long. CDR3 nucleotides: TGTGCCAGCAGTTACTCGGCTGCCCTCATGAACACTGAAGCTTTCTTT. This encodes CASSYSAALMNTEAFF.

The sample holds a few counts of this clone. V and J are TRBV18 and TRBJ1-5; D is unresolved. In germline, CDR1 is KGHSH, CDR2 LQKENI. V dropped 6 bases and J dropped 0 bases, with 9 bases sitting between them. CDR3 length: 14 amino acids. DNA for the CDR3: TGTGCCAGCTCGCAAGATTATAGCAATCAGCCCCAGCATTTT. Its translation is CASSQDYSNQPQHF.

This chain joins TRBV9 and TRBJ1-5, with D possibly matching TRBD1 (5 bases). V dropped 2 bases and J dropped 3 bases, with 9 bases sitting between them. The CDR3 consists of 14 residues. Germline CDR1 and CDR2: SGDLS and YYNGEE. CDR3 nucleotides: TGTGCCAGCAGCGTCGGTGGGACCAATCAGCCCCAGCATTTT. Translated: CASSVGGTNQPQHF.

V usage is TRBV6-5 and J usage is TRBJ1-5, with TRBD1 matching over 9 bases. The J segment lost 2 bases and the V segment lost 0 bases, leaving 2 bases of the junction unmatched. The germline CDR1 and CDR2 sequences are MNHEY and SVGAGI. This CDR3 region has 16 residues. The chain's CDR3 is CASSYSGTGRNQPQHF. The CDR3 DNA follows: TGTGCCAGCAGTTACTCTGGGACAGGGCGCAATCAGCCCCAGCATTTT.

The chain combines TRBV27 with TRBJ1-1; maybe TRBD1 (6 bases). The CDR3 has 12 amino acids. Per the germline V gene, CDR1 is MNHEY and CDR2 is SMNVEV (reference sequence). The V end was cut by 0 bases, the J end by 10 bases, with 9 bases between. In nucleotides, the CDR3 is TGTGCCAGCAGTTTATCCGGAGGGGGAGCTTTCTTT. Protein: CASSLSGGGAFF.

The V gene is TRBV6-6, the J gene TRBJ1-5, with 7 bases lining up with TRBD1. CDR1 MNHNY and CDR2 SVGAGI come from the germline V gene (reference sequence). The V gene end was trimmed by 11 bases and the J gene end by 2 bases; junction bases not matched to a gene: 6. This CDR3 spans 13 amino acids. This chain's CDR3 is CAVRRGGNQPQHF. CDR3 coding DNA: TGTGCCGTACGCAGGGGGGGCAATCAGCCCCAGCATTTT.

The chain has TRBV5-1 and TRBJ1-2; tentative D call: TRBD1 (5 bases). Trimming shortened V by 0 bases and J by 4 bases, and 13 bases separated the two germline ends. The CDR3 length is 15 residues. The germline V gene has CDR1 SGHRS and CDR2 YFSETQ. CDR3 in amino acids: CASSLVSRQSYGYTF. The CDR3, as DNA: TGCGCCAGCAGCTTGGTTAGTCGACAGAGCTATGGCTACACCTTC.

V and J are TRBV7-8 and TRBJ2-3; D tentatively fits TRBD1 or TRBD2 (5 bases each). The CDR3 has 15 amino acids. CDR1 SGHVS and CDR2 FQNEAQ come from the germline V gene. Deletions cut 1 base from V and 6 bases from J, with 14 bases between. In DNA, the CDR3 is TGTGCCAGCAGCTTAGTGAGGGGAGTCCGGGATACGCAGTATTTT. Protein sequence: CASSLVRGVRDTQYF.

The chain is built from TRBV5-1 and TRBJ2-2, with D possibly called TRBD1 or TRBD2 (5 bases each). CDR3 length: 17 residues. From germline, CDR1 is SGHRS and CDR2 YFSETQ. Trimming took off 0 bases at V and 0 bases at J, with 12 bases between the two ends. CDR3 coding DNA: TGCGCCAGCAGCTTGGTTTTGGGGGAGACGAACACCGGGGAGCTGTTTTTT. Residues: CASSLVLGETNTGELFF. Full variable domain (missing parts from reference TRBV5-1 and TRBJ2-2): KAGVTQTPRYLIKTRGQQVTLSCSPISGHRSVSWYQQTPGQGLQFLFEYFSETQRNKGNFPGRFSGRQFSNSRSEMNVSTLELGDSALYLCASSLVLGETNTGELFFGEGSRLTVL.

The chain has TRBV4-2 and TRBJ1-6; D is undetermined. Germline CDR1 and CDR2: LGHNA and YNFKEQ. CDR3 length equals 15 residues. V was trimmed by 0 bases and J by 10 bases, leaving 13 bases between them. CDR3 DNA sequence: TGTGCCAGCAGCCAAGATGCTACCTTCAAATCACCCCTCCACTTT. Translated: CASSQDATFKSPLHF.

This clone was observed a handful of times. The rearrangement joins TRBV6-1 to TRBJ2-5; no firm D call. CDR3 length equals 13 residues. The germline CDR1 and CDR2 sequences are MNHNS and SASEGT. V was clipped by 6 bases and J by 3 bases, with 11 bases between them. DNA of the CDR3: TGTGCCAGCAGGCGGCTCACCGAAGAGACCCAGTACTTC. Translated, it gives CASRRLTEETQYF.

There are a few counts of this clone. This sequence joins TRBV6-1 and TRBJ1-2; TRBD1 aligns across 8 bases. Per the germline V gene, CDR1 is MNHNS and CDR2 is SASEGT. The CDR3 has 15 residues. The V and J ends lost 5 bases and 2 bases, in that order; junction bases with no gene match: 7. The CDR3 here is CASSIQGEGNYGYTF. The CDR3 region has the DNA TGTGCCAGCAGTATACAGGGGGAGGGCAACTATGGCTACACCTTC.

The V and J genes are TRBV7-9 and TRBJ1-3; D is unresolved. Trimming cost V 5 bases and J 1 base, with 12 bases left between them. Germline loops: CDR1 SEHNR, CDR2 FQNEAQ (reference sequence). This CDR3 spans 15 amino acids. CDR3 amino acids: CASSPPGFSGNTIYF. The CDR3 DNA follows: TGTGCCAGCAGCCCCCCGGGGTTTTCTGGAAACACCATATATTTT. The full variable domain, its missing parts supplied by reference TRBV7-9 and TRBJ1-3, is DTGVSQNPRHKITKRGQNVTFRCDPISEHNRLYWYRQTLGQGPEFLTYFQNEAQLEKSRLLSDRFSAERPKGSFSTLEIQRTEQGDSAMYLCASSPPGFSGNTIYFGEGSWLTVV.

This chain joins TRBV18 and TRBJ2-7, with a weak D call TRBD2 (5 bases). Trimming removed 2 bases at V and 0 bases at J, with 8 bases between. The CDR3 extends over 14 amino acids. Germline V CDR1 and CDR2: KGHSH, LQKENI. CDR3 loop: CASSPAGHSYEQYF. For the CDR3, the DNA is TGTGCCAGCTCACCAGCGGGTCACTCCTACGAGCAGTACTTC.

CDR3 DNA sequence: TGTGCCAGCAGTCTGGTTGGGACAGTTAATGAAAAACTGTTTTTT. Its protein is CASSLVGTVNEKLFF. The chain recombines TRBV27 with TRBJ1-4, with 7 positions matching TRBD1. This CDR3 spans 15 amino acids. Germline V gives CDR1 MNHEY, CDR2 SMNVEV (reference sequence). Losses at the gene ends were 5 bases for V and 4 bases for J; bases not matched to a gene: 7.

This clone was detected once. The V call is TRBV13, the J call TRBJ2-7; D is possibly TRBD1 (7 bases). CDR1 is PRHDT, CDR2 FYEKMQ, per germline (reference sequence). This CDR3 has 15 amino acids. The V end was cut by 5 bases, the J end by 2 bases, with 16 bases between. In DNA, the CDR3 is TGTGCCAGCAGCACAAATATCAGGGGGGCCTACGAGCAGTACTTC. This sequence encodes CASSTNIRGAYEQYF.

The chain has TRBV27 and TRBJ2-1; D might be TRBD1 (6 bases). Looked up from germline, CDR1 is MNHEY and CDR2 is SMNVEV (reference sequence). The CDR3 extends over 13 amino acids. The V end was cut by 6 bases, the J end by 4 bases, with 10 bases between. CDR3 nucleotides: TGTGCCAGCAGCCCAGGGGTATACAATGAGCAGTTCTTC. Its protein is CASSPGVYNEQFF.

This clone occurred a few times. CDR3 region: CASSAGTGINTEAFF. The CDR3 DNA sequence: TGTGCCAGCAGCGCCGGGACAGGGATAAACACTGAAGCTTTCTTT. The rearrangement joins TRBV7-8 to TRBJ1-1, with 9 positions matching TRBD1. This CDR3 is 15 amino acids long. V lost 5 bases and J lost 2; bases outside the gene matches: 6. Germline-derived CDR1 and CDR2 are SGHVS and FQNEAQ.

This clone showed up just a few times. V is TRBV13 and J is TRBJ1-2, with a tentative D call TRBD1 (5 bases). The V end was cut by 4 bases, the J end by 9 bases, with 21 bases between. The length of the CDR3 is 15 residues. In germline, CDR1 is PRHDT, CDR2 FYEKMQ (reference sequence). This CDR3 is CASSSRDGASIRYTF. CDR3 nucleotide sequence: TGTGCCAGCAGCTCGAGGGACGGCGCTTCGATTCGCTACACCTTC.

This clone ranks as medium-sized. This rearrangement joins TRBV15 to TRBJ2-4, with D possibly TRBD2 on 5 matching bases. The CDR3 totals 14 residues. V was clipped by 1 base and J by 7 bases, with 11 bases between them. Germline CDR1 is LNHNV and CDR2 is YYDKDF (reference sequence). CDR3 in DNA: TGTGCCACCAGCAGAGCGGGATCGGGGAACATTCAGTACTTC. It specifies CATSRAGSGNIQYF.

Only a few counts were recorded for this clone. The chain employs TRBV14 and TRBJ2-7, with 10 bases fitting TRBD1. Germline assignment: CDR1 SGHDN and CDR2 FVKESK. The CDR3 runs to 14 residues. V dropped 4 bases and J dropped 0; count of bases not matched to a gene: 0. Written as DNA, the CDR3 is TGTGCCAGCAGCCGGACAGGGGGCTCCTACGAGCAGTACTTC. Translation gives CASSRTGGSYEQYF.

The rearrangement uses TRBV6-5 and TRBJ1-1, with D tentatively TRBD1 (5 bases). The CDR3 sequence is 13 residues long. The germline CDR1 and CDR2 sequences are MNHEY and SVGAGI. V was pared by 7 bases and J by 2 bases, with 11 bases between. The CDR3 loop is CASNGGVNTEAFF. The CDR3 DNA reads as TGTGCCAGCAACGGAGGGGTAAACACTGAAGCTTTCTTT.

This clone came up a few times. The chain uses TRBV7-9 and TRBJ1-3, with 8 bases that match TRBD1. The CDR3 runs 14 residues. With 6 bases clipped from V and 4 bases from J, the junction kept 5 bases outside the gene matches. Germline loops: CDR1 SEHNR, CDR2 FQNEAQ (reference sequence). In DNA, the CDR3 is TGTGCCAGCAGTTCGACAGGGGCAGGAAACACCATATATTTT. Its protein is CASSSTGAGNTIYF.

This chain's CDR3 is CASSLWTGGRETQYF. The CDR3 coding sequence is TGTGCCAGCAGCCTCTGGACAGGGGGGCGAGAGACCCAGTACTTC. The chain uses TRBV9 and TRBJ2-5; 10 bases line up with TRBD1. The CDR3 contains 15 residues. Germline loops: CDR1 SGDLS, CDR2 YYNGEE. V gave up 4 bases and J gave up 4 bases; unmatched junction bases: 7. The whole variable domain, remainder taken from reference TRBV9 and TRBJ2-5, is DSGVTQTPKHLITATGQRVTLRCSPRSGDLSVYWYQQSLDQGLQFLIQYYNGEERAKGNILERFSAQQFPDLHSELNLSSLELGDSALYFCASSLWTGGRETQYFGPGTRLLVL.